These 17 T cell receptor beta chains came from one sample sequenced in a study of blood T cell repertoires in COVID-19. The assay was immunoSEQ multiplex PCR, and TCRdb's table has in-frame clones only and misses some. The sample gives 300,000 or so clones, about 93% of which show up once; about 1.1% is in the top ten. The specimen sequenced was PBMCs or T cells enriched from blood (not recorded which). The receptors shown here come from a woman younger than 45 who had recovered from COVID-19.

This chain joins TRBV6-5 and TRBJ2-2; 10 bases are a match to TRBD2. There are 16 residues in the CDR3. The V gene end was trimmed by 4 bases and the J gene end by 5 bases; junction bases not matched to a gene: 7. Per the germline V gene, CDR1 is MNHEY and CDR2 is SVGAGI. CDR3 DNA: TGTGCCAGCAGTTTTATAGCGGGAGGCGTAACCGGGGAGCTGTTTTTT. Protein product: CASSFIAGGVTGELFF.

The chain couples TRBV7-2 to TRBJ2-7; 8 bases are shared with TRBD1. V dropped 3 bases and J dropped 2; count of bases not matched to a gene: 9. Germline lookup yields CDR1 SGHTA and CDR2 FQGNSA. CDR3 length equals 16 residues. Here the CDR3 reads CASSFGTGGGTYEQYF. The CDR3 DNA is TGTGCCAGCAGCTTTGGGACAGGCGGAGGAACCTACGAGCAGTACTTC. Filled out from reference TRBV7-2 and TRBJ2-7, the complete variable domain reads GAGVSQSPSNKVTEKGKDVELRCDPISGHTALYWYRQSLGQGLEFLIYFQGNSAPDKSGLPSDRFSAERTGGSVSTLTIQRTQQEDSAVYLCASSFGTGGGTYEQYFGPGTRLTVT.

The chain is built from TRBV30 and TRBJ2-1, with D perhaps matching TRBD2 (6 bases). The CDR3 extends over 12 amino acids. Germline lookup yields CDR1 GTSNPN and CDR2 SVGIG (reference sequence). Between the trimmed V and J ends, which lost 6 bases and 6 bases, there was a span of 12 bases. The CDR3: CACITGGNEQFF. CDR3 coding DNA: TGTGCCTGTATCACCGGGGGCAATGAGCAGTTCTTC.

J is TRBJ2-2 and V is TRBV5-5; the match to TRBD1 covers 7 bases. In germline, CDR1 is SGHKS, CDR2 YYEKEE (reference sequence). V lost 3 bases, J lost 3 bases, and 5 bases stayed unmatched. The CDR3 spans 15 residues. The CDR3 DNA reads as TGTGCCAGCAGCTCAGACAGGGTGTACACCGGGGAGCTGTTTTTT. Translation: CASSSDRVYTGELFF.

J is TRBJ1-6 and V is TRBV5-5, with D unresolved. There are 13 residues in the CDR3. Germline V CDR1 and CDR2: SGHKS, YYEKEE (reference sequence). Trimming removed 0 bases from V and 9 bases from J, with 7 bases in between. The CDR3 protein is CASSLAPGSPLHF. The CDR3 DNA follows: TGTGCCAGCAGCTTGGCCCCGGGTTCACCCCTCCACTTT.

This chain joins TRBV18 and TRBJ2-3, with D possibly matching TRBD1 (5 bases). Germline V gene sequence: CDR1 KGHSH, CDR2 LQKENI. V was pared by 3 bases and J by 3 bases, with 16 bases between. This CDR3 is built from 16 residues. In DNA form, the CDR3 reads TGTGCCAGCTCACCGCAGCCGGCAGGGCGGACAGATACGCAGTATTTT. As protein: CASSPQPAGRTDTQYF.

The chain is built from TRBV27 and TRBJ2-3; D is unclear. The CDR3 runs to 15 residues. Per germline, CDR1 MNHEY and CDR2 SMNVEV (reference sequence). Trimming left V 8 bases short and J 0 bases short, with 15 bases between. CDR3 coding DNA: TGTGCCAGCCTATCCGGCCAGACAAGCACAGATACGCAGTATTTT. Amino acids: CASLSGQTSTDTQYF.

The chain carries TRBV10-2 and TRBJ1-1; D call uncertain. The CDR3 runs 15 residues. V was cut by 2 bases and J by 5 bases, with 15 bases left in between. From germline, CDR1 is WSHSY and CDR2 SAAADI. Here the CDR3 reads CASSEVRASGTEAFF. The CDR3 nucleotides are TGCGCCAGCAGTGAGGTGAGGGCTTCGGGGACTGAAGCTTTCTTT.

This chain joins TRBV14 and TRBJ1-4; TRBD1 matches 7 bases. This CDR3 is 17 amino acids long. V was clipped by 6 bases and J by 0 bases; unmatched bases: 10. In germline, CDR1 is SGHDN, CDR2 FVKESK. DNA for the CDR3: TGTGCCAGCAGACCGGGACAGAGCCATGCAACTAATGAAAAACTGTTTTTT. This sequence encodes CASRPGQSHATNEKLFF.

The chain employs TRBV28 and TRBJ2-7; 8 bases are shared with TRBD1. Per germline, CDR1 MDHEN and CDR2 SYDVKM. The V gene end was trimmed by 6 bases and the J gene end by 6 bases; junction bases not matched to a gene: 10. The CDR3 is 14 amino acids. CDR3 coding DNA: TGTGCCAGCAGACCGGGACAGGCTTTACGCGAGCAGTACTTC. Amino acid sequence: CASRPGQALREQYF.

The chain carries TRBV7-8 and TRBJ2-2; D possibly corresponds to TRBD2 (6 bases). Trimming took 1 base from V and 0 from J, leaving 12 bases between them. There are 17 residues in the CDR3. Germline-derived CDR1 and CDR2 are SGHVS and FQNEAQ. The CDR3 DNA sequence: TGTGCCAGCAGCTTAGGCGCGGGGCAGTCGAACACCGGGGAGCTGTTTTTT. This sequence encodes CASSLGAGQSNTGELFF.

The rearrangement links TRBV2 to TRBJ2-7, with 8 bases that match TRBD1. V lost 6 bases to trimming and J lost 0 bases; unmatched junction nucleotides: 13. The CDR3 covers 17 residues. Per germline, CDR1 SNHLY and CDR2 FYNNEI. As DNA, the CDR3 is TGTGCCAGCAGACCTGGACAGGGAGTGGCCGGCTCCTACGAGCAGTACTTC. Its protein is CASRPGQGVAGSYEQYF.

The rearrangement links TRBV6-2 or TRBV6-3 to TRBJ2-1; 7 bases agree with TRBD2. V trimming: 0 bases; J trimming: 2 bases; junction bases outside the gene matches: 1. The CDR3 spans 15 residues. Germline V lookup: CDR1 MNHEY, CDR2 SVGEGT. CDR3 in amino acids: CASSYSGGAYNEQFF. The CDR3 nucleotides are TGTGCCAGCAGTTACTCGGGGGGGGCCTACAATGAGCAGTTCTTC.

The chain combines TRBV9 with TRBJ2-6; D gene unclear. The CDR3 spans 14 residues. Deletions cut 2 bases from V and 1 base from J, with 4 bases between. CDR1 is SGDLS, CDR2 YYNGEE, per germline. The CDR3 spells CASSVRSGANVLTF. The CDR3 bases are TGTGCCAGCAGCGTCAGATCTGGGGCCAACGTCCTGACTTTC.

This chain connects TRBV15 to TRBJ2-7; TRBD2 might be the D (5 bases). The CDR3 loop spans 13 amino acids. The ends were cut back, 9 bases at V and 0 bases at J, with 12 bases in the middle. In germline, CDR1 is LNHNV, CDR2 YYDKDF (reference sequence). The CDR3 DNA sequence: TGTGCCACTAGGGAGCCCGCCTCCTACGAGCAGTACTTC. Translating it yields CATREPASYEQYF.

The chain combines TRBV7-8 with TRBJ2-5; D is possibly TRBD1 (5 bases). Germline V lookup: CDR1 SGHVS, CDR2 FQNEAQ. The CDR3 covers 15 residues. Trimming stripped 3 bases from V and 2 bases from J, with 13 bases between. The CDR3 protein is CASSFRDSFQETQYF. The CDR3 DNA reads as TGTGCCAGCAGCTTTAGAGACAGTTTTCAAGAGACCCAGTACTTC.

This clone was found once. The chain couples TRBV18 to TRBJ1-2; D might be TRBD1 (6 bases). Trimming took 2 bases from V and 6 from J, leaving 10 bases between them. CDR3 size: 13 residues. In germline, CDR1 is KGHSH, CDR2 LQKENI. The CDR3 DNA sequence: TGTGCCAGCTCACCAACAGGGAACCATGGCTACACCTTC. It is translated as CASSPTGNHGYTF.